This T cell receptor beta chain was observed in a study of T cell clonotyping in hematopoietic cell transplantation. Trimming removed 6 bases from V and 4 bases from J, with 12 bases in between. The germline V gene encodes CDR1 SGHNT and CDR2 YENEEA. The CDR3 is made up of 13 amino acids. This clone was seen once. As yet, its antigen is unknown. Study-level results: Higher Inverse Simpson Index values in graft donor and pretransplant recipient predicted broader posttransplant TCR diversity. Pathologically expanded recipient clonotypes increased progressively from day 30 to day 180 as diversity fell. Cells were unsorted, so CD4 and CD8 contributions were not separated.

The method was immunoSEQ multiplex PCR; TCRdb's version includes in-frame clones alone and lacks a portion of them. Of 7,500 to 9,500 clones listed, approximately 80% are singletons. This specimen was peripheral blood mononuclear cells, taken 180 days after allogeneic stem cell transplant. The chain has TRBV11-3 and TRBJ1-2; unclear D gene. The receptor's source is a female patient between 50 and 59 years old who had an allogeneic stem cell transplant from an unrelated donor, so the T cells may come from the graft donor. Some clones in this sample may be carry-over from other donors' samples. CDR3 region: CASRVRRCYGYTF. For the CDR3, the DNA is TGTGCCAGCAGGGTCAGGAGGTGCTATGGCTACACCTTC.